What follows are 5 T cell receptor beta chains derived from one specimen sequenced in a study of graft-versus-host responses after intestinal transplantation. TCRdb keeps only in-frame clones here, not all; method: immunoSEQ multiplex PCR. The table shows about 54,000 clones, with roughly 89% occurring only once. The sequenced sample was PBMCs, obtained nearly 670 days after intestinal transplant. Receptors originate from a human patient who received an intestinal transplant, so some T cells may come from the graft donor.

This chain joins TRBV18 and TRBJ1-6; 9 bases agree with TRBD1. CDR3 length: 15 amino acids. After removal of 0 bases from V and 7 bases from J, the junction contained 1 base not matched to a gene. The germline V gene encodes CDR1 KGHSH and CDR2 LQKENI. The CDR3 nucleotides are TGTGCCAGCTCACCACCGACAGGGGGAAATTCACCCCTCCACTTT. As protein: CASSPPTGGNSPLHF.

The chain employs TRBV30 and TRBJ1-3; 7 positions match TRBD1. Per germline, CDR1 GTSNPN and CDR2 SVGIG (reference sequence). The V segment lost 3 bases and the J segment 0 bases; nucleotides outside the gene matches: 8. This CDR3 comprises 16 residues. This CDR3 reads CAWRRDSDNSGNTIYF. For the CDR3, the DNA is TGTGCCTGGAGGAGGGACAGCGATAACTCTGGAAACACCATATATTTT.

This chain uses TRBV4-1 with TRBJ2-1; 7 bases align to TRBD1. The V segment lost 5 bases and the J segment 7 bases; nucleotides outside the gene matches: 11. The CDR3 covers 15 residues. The germline V gene has CDR1 MGHRA and CDR2 YSYEKL. CDR3 sequence: CASSYPTGKNNEQFF. The CDR3, as DNA: TGCGCCAGCAGCTACCCGACAGGGAAAAATAATGAGCAGTTCTTC.

This clone has a single count. The CDR3 sequence: CGSSQMDGMNTEAFF. The CDR3 region has the DNA TGTGGAAGCAGTCAAATGGATGGCATGAACACTGAAGCTTTCTTT. The chain carries TRBV28 and TRBJ1-1; no firm D call. The germline V gene encodes CDR1 MDHEN and CDR2 SYDVKM. The CDR3 length is 15 residues.

This chain joins TRBV18 and TRBJ2-3; no clear D. This CDR3 is 13 amino acids long. Trimming left V 6 bases short and J 2 bases short, with 9 bases between. The germline V gene has CDR1 KGHSH and CDR2 LQKENI. The CDR3 nucleotides are TGTGCCAGCTCCTACCTTTTCACAGATACGCAGTATTTT. Amino acid sequence: CASSYLFTDTQYF.